This TCR beta chain comes out of a study of T cell repertoires in cytomegalovirus infection. Overall study: Both CMV infection and a matching HLA type were indicated by public TCR beta signatures.

TCRdb fed the reads into MiXCR, producing one record per CDR3 protein. The sample carries 150,000 to 180,000 distinct CDR3 sequences, roughly a quarter recorded once. Study-wide results and limits: What dominated the ex vivo response were HLA-C-restricted CMV-specific TCR beta clonotypes.

This clonotype has only a few counts. Its specificity is not known. This TCR came from a human donor in good health (CMV status not recorded). Some clones in this sample may be carry-over from other donors' samples. Material for sequencing was PBMCs.

The CDR3 sequence is CASSLTGANEQFF. For the CDR3, the DNA is TGTGCCAGCAGCCTGACTGGAGCCAATGAGCAGTTCTTC. The genes are TRBV7-3 and TRBJ2-1; D unresolved. The CDR3 loop spans 13 amino acids. V dropped 5 bases and J dropped 6 bases, with 11 bases sitting between them. Germline lookup yields CDR1 SGHTA and CDR2 FQGTGA. Full variable domain (outside the CDR3, taken from reference TRBV7-3 and TRBJ2-1): GAGVSQTPSNKVTEKGKYVELRCDPISGHTALYWYRQSLGQGPEFLIYFQGTGAADDSGLPNDRFFAVRPEGSVSTLKIQRTERGDSAVYLCASSLTGANEQFFGPGTRLTVL.